These 5 T cell receptor beta chains originate from one sample sequenced in a study of blood T cell repertoires in COVID-19. Repertoires were generated with immunoSEQ multiplex PCR, while TCRdb's copy carries only in-frame clones and drops some. The table shows over 450,000 clones, with 80% to 90% occurring only once. Source material: peripheral blood. The receptors here all came from a man between 18 and 29 years old with COVID-19, enrolled during active disease.

This sequence joins TRBV7-8 and TRBJ1-3; D remains unclear. This CDR3 is 15 amino acids long. Germline CDR1 reads SGHVS; CDR2 reads FQNEAQ. The V end was cut by 2 bases, the J end by 4 bases, with 12 bases between. The CDR3 nucleotides are TGTGCCAGCAGCTTACCGGGATTGGGAGGAAACACCATATATTTT. This translates into CASSLPGLGGNTIYF.

The chain links TRBV7-3 to TRBJ2-1, with D possibly being TRBD2 (5 bases). Germline CDR1 SGHTA, CDR2 FQGTGA. The germline V and J ends were trimmed by 0 bases and 0 bases, with 15 bases remaining between them. This CDR3 contains 18 residues. CDR3: CASSLTSPVGISYNEQFF. CDR3 in DNA: TGTGCCAGCAGCTTAACGTCACCGGTCGGGATCTCCTACAATGAGCAGTTCTTC.

V is TRBV11-1 and J is TRBJ2-2, with 10 bases that match TRBD1. CDR3 length: 16 amino acids. The trim removed 5 bases at V and 0 bases at J, leaving 3 bases unmatched. Germline CDR1 SGHAT, CDR2 FQDESV (reference sequence). The CDR3 region is CASSRGTGANTGELFF. CDR3 nucleotide sequence: TGTGCCAGCAGCCGAGGGACAGGGGCGAACACCGGGGAGCTGTTTTTT.

The rearrangement links TRBV4-2 to TRBJ1-6; D is possibly TRBD1 (6 bases). V gave up 2 bases and J gave up 10 bases, with 18 bases separating them. This CDR3 is 16 amino acids long. Germline V gene sequence: CDR1 LGHNA, CDR2 YNFKEQ. CDR3 sequence (DNA): TGTGCCAGCAGCCAATATCACAGGGATGAAAACTCACCCCTCCACTTT. It codes for CASSQYHRDENSPLHF.

The chain links TRBV11-3 to TRBJ2-7; 7 bases agree with TRBD1. This CDR3 is 13 amino acids long. J gave up 5 bases and V 5 bases, and 6 bases lay outside the gene matches. Per the germline V gene, CDR1 is SGHNT and CDR2 is YENEEA. The CDR3 here is CASSSRQGHEQYF. The CDR3 nucleotides read TGTGCCAGCAGCAGCCGACAGGGCCACGAGCAGTACTTC.